This T cell receptor beta chain derives from a study of T cell repertoires in cytomegalovirus infection. At least ten counts were recorded for this clonotype. What it binds is not known. Study results and caveats: CMV-specific TCR beta clonotypes restricted by HLA-C were the ones dominating the ex vivo response. Cumulative public TCR beta family frequency identified CMV carriers with the relevant HLA.

TCRdb itself ran the reads through MiXCR, one entry per CDR3 protein. This sample yields some 130,000 distinct CDR3 sequences, of which roughly 9% are seen a single time; roughly a tenth belongs to the top ten. The sequence came from a human donor in good health (CMV status not recorded). Some clones in this sample may be carry-over from other donors' samples. The sample was PBMCs.

In DNA, the CDR3 is TGTGCCAGCAGCCCGAACGTAGCGGGGGGCACCAATGAGCAGTTCTTC. This sequence encodes CASSPNVAGGTNEQFF. This chain uses TRBV7-2 with TRBJ2-1; 10 bases line up with TRBD2. CDR3 size: 16 residues. Germline CDR1 reads SGHTA; CDR2 reads FQGNSA. V lost 5 bases and J lost 6; bases outside the gene matches: 10.